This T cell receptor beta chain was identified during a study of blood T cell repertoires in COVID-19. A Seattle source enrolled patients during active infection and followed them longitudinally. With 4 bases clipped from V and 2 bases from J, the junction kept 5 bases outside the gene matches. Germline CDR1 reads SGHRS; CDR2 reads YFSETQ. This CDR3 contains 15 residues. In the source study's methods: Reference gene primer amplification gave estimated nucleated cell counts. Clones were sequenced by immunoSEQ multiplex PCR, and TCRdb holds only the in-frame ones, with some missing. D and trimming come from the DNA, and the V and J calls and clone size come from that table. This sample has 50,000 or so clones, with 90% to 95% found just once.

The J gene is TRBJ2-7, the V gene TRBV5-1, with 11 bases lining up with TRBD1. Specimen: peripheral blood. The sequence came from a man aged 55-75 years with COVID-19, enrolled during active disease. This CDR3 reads CASSLRTGGTYEQYF. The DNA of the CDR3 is TGCGCCAGCAGCCTAAGGACAGGGGGCACCTACGAGCAGTACTTC.